Following are 27 T cell receptor beta chains from one sample sequenced in a study of T cell responses to AZD1222 COVID-19 vaccine. The repertoire was sequenced with immunoSEQ multiplex PCR; TCRdb's copy has only in-frame clones and lacks some. The sample includes more than 85,000 clones, 87% seen only once; the top ten take about 3.3%. The specimen comprised peripheral blood, sampled on day 0 of AZD1222 vaccination. The receptors were sampled from an adult in good health.

The gene calls are TRBV6-5 and TRBJ2-2; 8 bases map to TRBD1. The ends lost 7 bases at V and 1 base at J; junction bases unmatched: 5. Germline V lookup: CDR1 MNHEY, CDR2 SVGAGI. This CDR3 contains 15 residues. CDR3 in DNA: TGTGCCAGCACCACCGGGACAGGGAACACCGGGGAGCTGTTTTTT. Protein product: CASTTGTGNTGELFF.

The CDR3 DNA reads TGCGCCAGCAGCCAGCCGGACAGGGGGCTTCAGCCCCAGCATTTT. Its protein product is CASSQPDRGLQPQHF. This chain links TRBV4-1 with TRBJ1-5; 11 bases line up with TRBD1. Germline V gene data show CDR1 as MGHRA and CDR2 as YSYEKL. The CDR3 has 15 amino acids. Trimming took 3 bases from V and 6 from J; bases not matched to a gene: 4.

This clone occurred a few times. V gene TRBV23-1 combines with J gene TRBJ2-1; tentatively, D is TRBD1 (6 bases). TRBV23-1 is an open reading frame whose function is uncertain. The germline V and J ends were trimmed by 7 bases and 9 bases, with 22 bases remaining between them. This CDR3 has 15 amino acids. The CDR3 nucleotides read TGCGCCAGCACATGGGGGCCAGGGAAGGGTCGTGAGCAGTTCTTC. Residues: CASTWGPGKGREQFF.

The V and J genes are TRBV12-3 or TRBV12-4 and TRBJ2-1, with D uncertain. This CDR3 has 12 amino acids. The germline V and J ends were trimmed by 3 bases and 6 bases, with 6 bases remaining between them. In nucleotides, the CDR3 is TGTGCCAGCAGTTTTATTCTCAATGAGCAGTTCTTC. Amino acids: CASSFILNEQFF.

The V call is TRBV24-1, the J call TRBJ2-5; 8 bases line up with TRBD1. V lost 4 bases, J lost 5 bases, and 5 bases stayed unmatched. CDR1 is KGHDR, CDR2 SFDVKD, per germline. The CDR3 has 14 residues. The CDR3 DNA sequence: TGTGCCACCAGTGACCCTGACAGGGGCGAGACCCAGTACTTC. It translates to CATSDPDRGETQYF.

The chain uses TRBV28 and TRBJ2-1; 10 bases match TRBD2. Looked up from germline, CDR1 is MDHEN and CDR2 is SYDVKM. V shed 8 bases, J shed 5 bases, and the junction held 6 bases outside the gene matches. This CDR3 region has 14 residues. CDR3 protein: CASESGRDNNEQFF. The CDR3 nucleotides read TGTGCCAGCGAGAGCGGGAGGGACAACAATGAGCAGTTCTTC. The variable domain in full, with the rest retrieved from reference TRBV28 and TRBJ2-1, is DVKVTQSSRYLVKRTGEKVFLECVQDMDHENMFWYRQDPGLGLRLIYFSYDVKMKEKGDIPEGYSVSREKKERFSLILESASTNQTSMYLCASESGRDNNEQFFGPGTRLTVL.

The V gene is TRBV27, the J gene TRBJ2-5; weak D call: TRBD1 (5 bases). The V gene lost 5 bases and the J gene lost 5 bases, with 15 bases spanning the gap. The CDR3 has 14 residues. CDR1 is MNHEY, CDR2 SMNVEV, per germline (reference sequence). This chain's CDR3 is CASSPDTGRETQYF. DNA of the CDR3: TGTGCCAGCAGTCCTGATACAGGTCGGGAGACCCAGTACTTC.

This clone appeared a single time. The chain couples TRBV11-2 to TRBJ2-3; D unresolved. The CDR3 length is 12 residues. V was pared by 5 bases and J by 3 bases, with 6 bases between. Germline CDR1 reads SGHAT; CDR2 reads FQNNGV. This CDR3 reads CASSPTTDTQYF. The CDR3, as DNA: TGTGCCAGCAGCCCGACTACAGATACGCAGTATTTT. The complete variable domain, with remaining parts taken from reference TRBV11-2 and TRBJ2-3, reads EAGVAQSPRYKIIEKRQSVAFWCNPISGHATLYWYQQILGQGPKLLIQFQNNGVVDDSQLPKDRFSAERLKGVDSTLKIQPAKLEDSAVYLCASSPTTDTQYFGPGTRLTVL.

This rearrangement joins TRBV5-4 to TRBJ1-1, with D possibly TRBD1 on 6 matching bases. Per germline, CDR1 SGHNT and CDR2 YYREEE (reference sequence). Between the trimmed V and J ends, which lost 4 bases and 12 bases, there was a span of 22 bases. The CDR3 covers 14 residues. CDR3 nucleotides: TGTGCCAGCAGCCCCGAGTCAGGGGCCGAGCGGTCTTTCTTT. Its protein is CASSPESGAERSFF.

The chain has TRBV5-1 and TRBJ1-1; D is uncertain. The V end was cut by 0 bases, the J end by 8 bases, with 8 bases between. CDR1 is SGHRS and CDR2 is YFSETQ in the germline V gene. The CDR3 runs to 12 residues. The chain's CDR3 is CASSLGSVEAFF. DNA for the CDR3: TGCGCCAGCAGCTTGGGAAGTGTGGAAGCTTTCTTT.

This chain uses TRBV18 with TRBJ1-5, with TRBD1 matching 8 bases. This CDR3 spans 17 amino acids. V was pared by 4 bases and J by 2 bases, with 10 bases of the junction left unmatched. CDR1 and CDR2 from the germline V gene are KGHSH and LQKENI. The CDR3 reads CASSREMDRAGNQPQHF. For the CDR3, the DNA is TGTGCCAGCTCACGCGAAATGGACAGGGCCGGCAATCAGCCCCAGCATTTT.

The chain recombines TRBV6-5 with TRBJ1-5; TRBD1 might be the D (5 bases). Trimming removed 7 bases at V and 0 bases at J, with 13 bases between. CDR1 is MNHEY, CDR2 SVGAGI, per germline. This CDR3 has 15 residues. CDR3: CASTGGVDSNQPQHF. The CDR3 DNA reads TGTGCCAGCACTGGGGGAGTCGATAGCAATCAGCCCCAGCATTTT.

In nucleotides, the CDR3 is TGTGCCAGCAGTCCCGTGGGACAGGGGAGAGAAAAACTGTTTTTT. Translating it yields CASSPVGQGREKLFF. The chain recombines TRBV28 with TRBJ1-4; 10 nucleotides agree with TRBD1. CDR1 is MDHEN, CDR2 SYDVKM, per germline. After removal of 5 bases from V and 8 bases from J, the junction contained 8 bases not matched to a gene. This CDR3 spans 15 amino acids.

J is TRBJ1-4 and V is TRBV27, with 9 bases aligning to TRBD1. This CDR3 contains 14 residues. V lost 5 bases and J lost 7; bases outside the gene matches: 5. Germline V gives CDR1 MNHEY, CDR2 SMNVEV (reference sequence). In nucleotides, the CDR3 is TGTGCCAGCAGTCCCCGGGACAGGGTTGAAAAACTGTTTTTT. This translates into CASSPRDRVEKLFF.

J is TRBJ1-2 and V is TRBV12-3 or TRBV12-4; TRBD1 agrees at 8 bases. Germline trimming cut 4 bases from V and 8 bases from J; bases unmatched to any gene: 6. The CDR3 spans 13 residues. The CDR3 is CASSWTGLGGYTF. The CDR3 DNA reads as TGTGCCAGCAGTTGGACAGGGCTCGGGGGCTACACCTTC.

V is TRBV9 and J is TRBJ2-7; D is ambiguous. The CDR3 loop spans 14 amino acids. With 0 bases removed from V and 6 bases from J, the gap between germline ends came to 13 bases. Germline loops: CDR1 SGDLS, CDR2 YYNGEE. The CDR3 here is CASSVAMTAIEQYF. The CDR3 DNA reads TGTGCCAGCAGCGTAGCAATGACGGCCATCGAGCAGTACTTC.

The chain combines TRBV13 with TRBJ2-3; D remains unclear. The CDR3 contains 15 residues. With 2 bases removed from V and 0 bases from J, the gap between germline ends came to 9 bases. Germline values: CDR1 PRHDT, CDR2 FYEKMQ (reference sequence). CDR3 residues: CASSLRRSSTDTQYF. The CDR3 DNA reads TGTGCCAGCAGCTTACGCCGGTCTAGCACAGATACGCAGTATTTT.

J is TRBJ1-1 and V is TRBV29-1; D is unclear. CDR1 and CDR2 (germline): SQVTM, ANQGSEA. This CDR3 contains 13 residues. Trimming pared 1 base from V and 3 bases from J, leaving 9 bases between. The CDR3 sequence is CSVEVGGYTEAFF. CDR3 bases: TGCAGCGTTGAAGTCGGAGGGTACACTGAAGCTTTCTTT. The full variable domain, completed using reference TRBV29-1 and TRBJ1-1, is SAVISQKPSRDICQRGTSLTIQCQVDSQVTMMFWYRQQPGQSLTLIATANQGSEATYESGFVIDKFPISRPNLTFSTLTVSNMSPEDSSIYLCSVEVGGYTEAFFGQGTRLTVV.

This chain uses TRBV9 with TRBJ1-1; D is possibly TRBD1 (6 bases). This CDR3 is built from 14 residues. Between the trimmed V and J ends, which lost 4 bases and 0 bases, there was a span of 10 bases. Germline CDR1 SGDLS, CDR2 YYNGEE. The CDR3 sequence is CASSRGHLNTEAFF. In nucleotides, the CDR3 is TGTGCCAGCAGCCGGGGACATTTGAACACTGAAGCTTTCTTT.

This rearrangement joins TRBV15 to TRBJ1-6, with TRBD1 matching over 8 bases. CDR1 is LNHNV and CDR2 is YYDKDF in the germline V gene (reference sequence). This CDR3 is built from 16 residues. V dropped 9 bases and J dropped 0; count of bases not matched to a gene: 7. The CDR3 bases are TGTGCCACAAAAAGACAGGGGAGCTCCTATAATTCACCCCTCCACTTT. It yields the protein CATKRQGSSYNSPLHF.

Note on this clone: Sequence at one end of the junction differs from germline and may be a read error. This rearrangement joins TRBV7-7 to TRBJ1-3; D call uncertain. The length of the CDR3 is 14 residues. Germline CDR1 reads SSHAT; CDR2 reads FNYEAQ (reference sequence). The CDR3 is CASSLSGPGNTIYF. The DNA for the CDR3 is TGTGCTAGCAGCTTGAGTGGGCCTGGAAACACCATATATTTT.

The chain carries TRBV28 and TRBJ2-5; D gene ambiguous. The CDR3 is 15 amino acids. In germline, CDR1 is MDHEN, CDR2 SYDVKM. Trimming shortened V by 5 bases and J by 0 bases, and 13 bases separated the two germline ends. CDR3: CASSPVLVYQETQYF. DNA for the CDR3: TGTGCCAGCAGTCCCGTGTTGGTGTACCAAGAGACCCAGTACTTC.

This sequence joins TRBV5-1 and TRBJ2-1; no clear D gene. Trimming removed 4 bases at V and 10 bases at J, with 15 bases between. Germline V lookup: CDR1 SGHRS, CDR2 YFSETQ. CDR3 length equals 13 residues. Here the CDR3 reads CASSTELLEEQFF. CDR3 sequence (DNA): TGCGCCAGCAGCACTGAGCTCCTAGAGGAGCAGTTCTTC.

The CDR3 sequence: CASSFHRQSSRETQYF. CDR3 nucleotides: TGTGCCAGCAGTTTCCACCGACAGTCTTCGAGGGAGACCCAGTACTTC. V and J are TRBV27 and TRBJ2-5, with TRBD1 as a possible D gene (5 bases). Germline V gene lookup returns CDR1 MNHEY and CDR2 SMNVEV (reference sequence). Trimming left V 3 bases short and J 5 bases short, with 19 bases between. This CDR3 has 16 residues.

Comments on this clone: This sample also contains other DNA sequences that code for the same CDR3. V is TRBV19 and J is TRBJ1-5, with no clear D. The CDR3 spans 15 residues. Trimming cost V 1 base and J 2 bases, with 9 bases left between them. Germline CDR1 and CDR2: LNHDA and SQIVND (reference sequence). This CDR3 is CASSIGVSGNQPQHF. The DNA for the CDR3 is TGTGCCAGTAGTATAGGGGTATCGGGCAATCAGCCCCAGCATTTT.

This chain joins TRBV28 and TRBJ1-2, with D uncertain. Germline V lookup: CDR1 MDHEN, CDR2 SYDVKM. The length of the CDR3 is 12 residues. The germline V and J ends were trimmed by 4 bases and 6 bases, with 9 bases remaining between them. CDR3 residues: CASSSSYDGYTF. The CDR3 DNA is TGTGCCAGCAGTTCCTCCTATGATGGCTACACCTTC.

This sequence joins TRBV29-1 and TRBJ2-3; 9 bases are a match to TRBD1. CDR1 and CDR2 from the germline V gene are SQVTM and ANQGSEA. The CDR3 sequence is 12 residues long. V shed 7 bases, J shed 4 bases, and the junction held 3 bases outside the gene matches. The DNA of the CDR3 is TGCAGCGCCGGGACAGGGCCAGATACGCAGTATTTT. Amino acid sequence: CSAGTGPDTQYF.